This T cell receptor (beta chain) derives from a study of CXCR3-negative and CXCR3-positive naive CD8 T cells. Study results and limitations: CXCR3-positive naive cells carried more hydrophobic TRB CDR3s than CXCR3-negative ones.

In the case of this clonotype: Its antigen is not known.

The libraries of TRB cDNA were prepared using 5' RACE with UMI labels. For each CDR3 protein, TCRdb gives one entry from its re-call of the 5' RACE reads, without DNA. The sample's table shows 90,000 to 100,000 distinct CDR3 sequences. CDR1 and CDR2 (germline): SQVTM, ANQGSEA. This CDR3 comprises 11 residues. The chain employs TRBV29-1 and TRBJ2-3. Sequencing input: naive CXCR3+ CD8+ T cells from blood. Subset denoted: CD45RO-CCR7+CD27+CD95- naive CD8+ T cells expressing CXCR3 (TNR3+). The origin of this receptor is a human donor in good health. Some clones in this sample may be carry-over from other donors' samples. The CDR3 is CSVHMSDTQYF.